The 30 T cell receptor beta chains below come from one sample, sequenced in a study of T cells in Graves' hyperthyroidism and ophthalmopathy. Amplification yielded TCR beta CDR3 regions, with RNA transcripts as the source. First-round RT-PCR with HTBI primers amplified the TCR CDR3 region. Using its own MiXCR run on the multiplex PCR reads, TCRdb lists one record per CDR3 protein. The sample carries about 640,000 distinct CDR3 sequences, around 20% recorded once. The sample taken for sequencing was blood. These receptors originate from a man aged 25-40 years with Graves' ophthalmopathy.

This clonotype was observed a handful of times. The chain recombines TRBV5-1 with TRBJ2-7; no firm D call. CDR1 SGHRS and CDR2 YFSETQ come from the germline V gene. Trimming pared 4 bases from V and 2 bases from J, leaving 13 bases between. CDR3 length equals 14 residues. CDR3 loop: CASSMGPQTYEQYF. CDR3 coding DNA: TGCGCCAGCAGCATGGGTCCACAAACCTACGAGCAGTACTTC.

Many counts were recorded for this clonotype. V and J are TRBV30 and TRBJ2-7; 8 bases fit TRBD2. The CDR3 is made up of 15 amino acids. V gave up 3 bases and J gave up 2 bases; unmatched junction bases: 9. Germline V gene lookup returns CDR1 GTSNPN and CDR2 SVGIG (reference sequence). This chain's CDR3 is CAWSGRGRTTYEQYF. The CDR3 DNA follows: TGTGCCTGGAGCGGTCGCGGGAGGACAACCTACGAGCAGTACTTC.

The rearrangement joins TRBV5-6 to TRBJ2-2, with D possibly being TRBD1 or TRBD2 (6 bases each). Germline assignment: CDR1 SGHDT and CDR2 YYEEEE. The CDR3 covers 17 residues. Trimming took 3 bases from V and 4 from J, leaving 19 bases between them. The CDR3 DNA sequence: TGTGCCAGCAGCTCAGCCGGGGGCGTGGGGGTCACCGGGGAGCTGTTTTTT. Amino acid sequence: CASSSAGGVGVTGELFF.

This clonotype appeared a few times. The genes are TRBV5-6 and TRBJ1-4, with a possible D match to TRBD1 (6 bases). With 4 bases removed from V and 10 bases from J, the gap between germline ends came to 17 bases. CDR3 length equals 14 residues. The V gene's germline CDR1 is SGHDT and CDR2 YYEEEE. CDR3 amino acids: CASSPGTPNGKLFF. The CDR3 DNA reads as TGTGCCAGCAGCCCCGGGACACCGAACGGAAAACTGTTTTTT.

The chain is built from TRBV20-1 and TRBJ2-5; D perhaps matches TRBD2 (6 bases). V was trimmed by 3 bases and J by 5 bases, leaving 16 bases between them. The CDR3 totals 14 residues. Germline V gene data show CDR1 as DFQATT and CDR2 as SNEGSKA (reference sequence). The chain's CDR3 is CSARVHWEEETQYF. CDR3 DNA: TGCAGTGCTAGGGTTCATTGGGAGGAGGAGACCCAGTACTTC.

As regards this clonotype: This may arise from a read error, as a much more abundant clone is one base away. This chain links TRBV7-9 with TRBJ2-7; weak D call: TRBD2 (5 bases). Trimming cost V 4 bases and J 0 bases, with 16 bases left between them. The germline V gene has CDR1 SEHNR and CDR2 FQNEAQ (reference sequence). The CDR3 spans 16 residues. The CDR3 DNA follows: TGTGCCAGCAGCTCAATAACCGGGATGAACTCCTACGAGCAGTACTTC. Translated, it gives CASSSITGMNSYEQYF. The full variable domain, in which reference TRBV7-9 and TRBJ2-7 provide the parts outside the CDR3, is DTGVSQNPRHKITKRGQNVTFRCDPISEHNRLYWYRQTLGQGPEFLTYFQNEAQLEKSRLLSDRFSAERPKGSFSTLEIQRTEQGDSAMYLCASSSITGMNSYEQYFGPGTRLTVT.

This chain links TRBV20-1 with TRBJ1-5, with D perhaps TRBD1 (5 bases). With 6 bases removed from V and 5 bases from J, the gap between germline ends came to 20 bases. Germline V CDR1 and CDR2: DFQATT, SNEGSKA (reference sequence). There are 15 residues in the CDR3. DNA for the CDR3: TGCAGTGCCACAACCCCGGGACCTCAGGATCAGCCCCAGCATTTT. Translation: CSATTPGPQDQPQHF.

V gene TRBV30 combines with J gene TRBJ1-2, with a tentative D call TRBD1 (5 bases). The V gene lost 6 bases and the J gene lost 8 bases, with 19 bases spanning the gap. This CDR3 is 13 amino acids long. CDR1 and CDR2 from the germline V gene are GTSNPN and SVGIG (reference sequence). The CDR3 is CACPPRQLGGYTF. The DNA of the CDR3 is TGTGCCTGCCCCCCCCGACAGCTGGGGGGCTACACCTTC.

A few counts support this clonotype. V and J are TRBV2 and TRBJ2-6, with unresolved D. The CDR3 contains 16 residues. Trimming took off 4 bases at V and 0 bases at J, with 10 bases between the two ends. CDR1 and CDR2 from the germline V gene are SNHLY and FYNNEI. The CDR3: CASSVTLISGANVLTF. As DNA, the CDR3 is TGTGCCAGCAGTGTCACACTAATCTCTGGGGCCAACGTCCTGACTTTC.

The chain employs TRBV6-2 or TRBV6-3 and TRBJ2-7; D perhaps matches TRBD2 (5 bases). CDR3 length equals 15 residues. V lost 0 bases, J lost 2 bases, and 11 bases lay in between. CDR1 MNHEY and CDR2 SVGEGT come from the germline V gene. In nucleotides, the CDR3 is TGTGCCAGCAGTTACTCGAACGGGAATCCCTACGAGCAGTACTTC. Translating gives CASSYSNGNPYEQYF.

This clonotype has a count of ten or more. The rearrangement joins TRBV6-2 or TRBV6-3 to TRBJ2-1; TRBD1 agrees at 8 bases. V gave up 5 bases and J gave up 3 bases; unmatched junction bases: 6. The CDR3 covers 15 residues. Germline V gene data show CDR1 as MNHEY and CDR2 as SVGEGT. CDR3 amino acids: CASSSTGGDYNEQFF. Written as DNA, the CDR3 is TGTGCCAGCAGTAGTACAGGGGGTGACTACAATGAGCAGTTCTTC.

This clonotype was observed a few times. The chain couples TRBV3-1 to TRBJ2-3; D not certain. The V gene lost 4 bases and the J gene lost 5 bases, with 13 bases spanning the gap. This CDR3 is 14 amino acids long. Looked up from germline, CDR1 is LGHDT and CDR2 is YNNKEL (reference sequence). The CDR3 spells CASSPEDMGDTQYF. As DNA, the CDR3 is TGTGCCAGCAGCCCAGAGGATATGGGAGATACGCAGTATTTT.

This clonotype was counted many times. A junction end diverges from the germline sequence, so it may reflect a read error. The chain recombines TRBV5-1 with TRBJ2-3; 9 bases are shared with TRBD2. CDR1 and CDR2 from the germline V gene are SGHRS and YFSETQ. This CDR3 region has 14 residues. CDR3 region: CASSLLAGADTQYF. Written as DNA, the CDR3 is TGTGCCAGCAGCTTATTAGCGGGAGCAGATACGCAGTATTTT.

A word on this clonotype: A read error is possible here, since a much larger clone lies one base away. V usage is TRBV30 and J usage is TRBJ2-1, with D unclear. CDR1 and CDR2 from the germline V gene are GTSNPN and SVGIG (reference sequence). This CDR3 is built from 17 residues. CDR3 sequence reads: CAWSVIVVGPSYNGQFF. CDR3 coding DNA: TGTGCCTGGAGTGTAATTGTGGTGGGCCCGTCCTACAATGGGCAGTTCTTC.

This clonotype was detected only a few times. The CDR3 region has the DNA TGTGCCAGCAGTTACAGAGGGTACTATGGCTACACCTTC. Translated, it gives CASSYRGYYGYTF. The V call is TRBV6-5, the J call TRBJ1-2; no definite D call. The CDR3 is 13 amino acids. Germline-derived CDR1 and CDR2 are MNHEY and SVGAGI. Trimming shortened V by 2 bases and J by 3 bases, and 7 bases separated the two germline ends.

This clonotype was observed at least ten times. The CDR3 reads CASSLTGGRSPDTQYF. The DNA for the CDR3 is TGCGCCAGCAGCTTGACGGGCGGGAGAAGCCCAGATACGCAGTATTTT. The V and J genes are TRBV5-1 and TRBJ2-3; TRBD2 agrees at 7 bases. The CDR3 is 16 amino acids. Germline assignment: CDR1 SGHRS and CDR2 YFSETQ. J gave up 4 bases and V 1 base, and 9 bases lay outside the gene matches.

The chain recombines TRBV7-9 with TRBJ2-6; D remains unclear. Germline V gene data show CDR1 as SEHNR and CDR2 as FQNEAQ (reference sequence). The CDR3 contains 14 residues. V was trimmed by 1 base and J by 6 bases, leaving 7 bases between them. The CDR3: CASSLVTPANVLTF. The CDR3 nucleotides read TGTGCCAGCAGCTTAGTTACTCCGGCCAACGTCCTGACTTTC.

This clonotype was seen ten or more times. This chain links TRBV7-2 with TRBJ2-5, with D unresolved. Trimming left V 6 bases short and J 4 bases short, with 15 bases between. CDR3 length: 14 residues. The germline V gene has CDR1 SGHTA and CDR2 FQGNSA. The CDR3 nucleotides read TGTGCCAGCAGAGCTCCACCGGCCGTAGAGACCCAGTACTTC. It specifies CASRAPPAVETQYF.

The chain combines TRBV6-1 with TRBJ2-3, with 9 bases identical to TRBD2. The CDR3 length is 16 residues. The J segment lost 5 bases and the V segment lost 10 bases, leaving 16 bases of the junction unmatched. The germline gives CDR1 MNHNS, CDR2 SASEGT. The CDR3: CATAVTFSGRGDTQYF. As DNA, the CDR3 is TGTGCCACAGCGGTTACGTTTAGCGGGAGAGGAGATACGCAGTATTTT.

CDR3 sequence reads: CASAPGGRPYEQYF. The CDR3, as DNA: TGTGCCAGCGCTCCCGGGGGCCGACCCTACGAGCAGTACTTC. This chain uses TRBV12-3 or TRBV12-4 with TRBJ2-7; D might be TRBD1 or TRBD2, each matching 6 bases. Trimming removed 8 bases from V and 2 bases from J, with 16 bases in between. The length of the CDR3 is 14 residues.

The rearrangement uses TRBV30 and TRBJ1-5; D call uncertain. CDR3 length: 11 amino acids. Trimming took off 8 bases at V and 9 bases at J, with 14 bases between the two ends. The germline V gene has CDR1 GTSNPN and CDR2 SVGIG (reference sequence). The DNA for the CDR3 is TGTGCCCTTCTCCCGCTTCGGCCCCAGCATTTT. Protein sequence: CALLPLRPQHF.

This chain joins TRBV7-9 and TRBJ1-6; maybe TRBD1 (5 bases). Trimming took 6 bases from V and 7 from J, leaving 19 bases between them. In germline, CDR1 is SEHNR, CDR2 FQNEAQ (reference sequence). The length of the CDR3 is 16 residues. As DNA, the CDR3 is TGTGCCAGCAGGGGGCCGGCGGAACCCGAAAATTCACCCCTCCACTTT. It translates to CASRGPAEPENSPLHF.

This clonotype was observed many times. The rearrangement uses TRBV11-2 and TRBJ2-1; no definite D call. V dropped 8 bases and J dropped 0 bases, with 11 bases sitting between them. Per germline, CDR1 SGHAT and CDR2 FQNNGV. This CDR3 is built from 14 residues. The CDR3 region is CASSGRSSYNEQFF. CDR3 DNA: TGTGCCAGCTCAGGACGGAGCTCCTACAATGAGCAGTTCTTC.

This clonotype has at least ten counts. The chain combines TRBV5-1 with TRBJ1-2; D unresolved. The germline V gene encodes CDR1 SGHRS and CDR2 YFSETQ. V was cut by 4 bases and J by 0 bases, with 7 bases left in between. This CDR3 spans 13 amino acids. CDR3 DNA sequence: TGCGCCAGCAGCCTGGGAGCTAACTATGGCTACACCTTC. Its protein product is CASSLGANYGYTF.

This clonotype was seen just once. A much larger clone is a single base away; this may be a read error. CDR3: CASRLTSNRGEKLFF. DNA of the CDR3: TGTGCCAGCAGGTTGACGTCCAACCGGGGTGAAAAACTGTTTTTT. The rearrangement links TRBV28 to TRBJ1-4; D remains ambiguous. Germline V gene sequence: CDR1 MDHEN, CDR2 SYDVKM. The CDR3 is made up of 15 amino acids. Deletions cut 6 bases from V and 7 bases from J, with 18 bases between.

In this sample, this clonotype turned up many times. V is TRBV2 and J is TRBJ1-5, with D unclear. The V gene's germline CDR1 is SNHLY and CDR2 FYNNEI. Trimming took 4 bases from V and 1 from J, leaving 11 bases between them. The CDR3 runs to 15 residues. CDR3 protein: CASSVSSLSNQPQHF. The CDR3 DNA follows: TGTGCCAGCAGTGTGTCGAGTCTGAGCAATCAGCCCCAGCATTTT.

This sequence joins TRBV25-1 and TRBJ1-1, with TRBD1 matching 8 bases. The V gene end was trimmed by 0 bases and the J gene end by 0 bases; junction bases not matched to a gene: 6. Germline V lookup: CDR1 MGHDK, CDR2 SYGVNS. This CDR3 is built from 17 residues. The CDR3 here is CASSEYRTGIMNTEAFF. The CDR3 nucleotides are TGTGCCAGCAGTGAATATCGGACAGGGATCATGAACACTGAAGCTTTCTTT.

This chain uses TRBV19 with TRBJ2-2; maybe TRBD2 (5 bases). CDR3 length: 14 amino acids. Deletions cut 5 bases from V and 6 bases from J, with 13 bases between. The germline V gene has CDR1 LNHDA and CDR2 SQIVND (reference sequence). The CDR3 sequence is CASSVALGAGELFF. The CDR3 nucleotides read TGTGCCAGTAGTGTGGCCCTCGGGGCCGGGGAGCTGTTTTTT.

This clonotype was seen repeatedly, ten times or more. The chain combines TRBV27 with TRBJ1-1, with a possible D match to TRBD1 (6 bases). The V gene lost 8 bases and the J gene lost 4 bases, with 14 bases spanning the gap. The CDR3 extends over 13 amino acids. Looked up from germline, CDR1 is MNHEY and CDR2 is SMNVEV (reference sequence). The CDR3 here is CASALGRGTEAFF. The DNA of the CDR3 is TGTGCCAGCGCCCTGGGCAGGGGCACTGAAGCTTTCTTT.

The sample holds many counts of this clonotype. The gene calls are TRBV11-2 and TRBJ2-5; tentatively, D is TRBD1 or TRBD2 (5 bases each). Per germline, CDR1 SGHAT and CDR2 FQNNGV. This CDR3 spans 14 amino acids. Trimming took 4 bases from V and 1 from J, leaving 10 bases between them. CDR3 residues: CASSSGRIQETQYF. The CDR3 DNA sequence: TGTGCCAGCAGCTCGGGACGGATCCAAGAGACCCAGTACTTC.